The rows below give T cell receptor beta chains drawn from one sample of a study of memory CD4+ T cells and cytomegalovirus serostatus. The protocol was immunoSEQ multiplex PCR, while the TCRdb copy is restricted to in-frame clones and leaves out a portion. Seen here are approximately 47,000 clones, 78% observed once, and the top ten hold 0.6% to 0.9%. The sample was memory CD4+ T cells from blood. Receptor source: an adult in good health and CMV-seronegative. Each CDR3 is given with its conserved first and last residue. Each record gives: V gene, J gene, clone size, D gene, CDR3 protein, CDR3 DNA. The D gene is left open where the match is weak. Rows give clone size only sometimes, using once, few, many, or a class for an expanded clone.

TRBV30	TRBJ2-7	.	TRBD2	CAWSGSWGGEQYF	TGTGCCTGGAGTGGATCCTGGGGGGGCGAGCAGTACTTC
TRBV30	TRBJ2-1	.	TRBD2	CAWSGGATSGNKFF	TGTGCCTGGAGTGGCGGGGCGACTAGCGGGAATAAGTTCTTC
TRBV9	TRBJ1-2	.	.	CASSVVEGYGYTF	TGTGCCAGCAGCGTAGTTGAGGGCTATGGCTACACCTTC
TRBV27	TRBJ2-5	.	.	CASRGLAETQYF	TGTGCCTCCCGGGGACTGGCGGAGACCCAGTACTTC
TRBV2	TRBJ2-7	.	TRBD1	CASSGTGGEQYF	TGTGCCAGCAGTGGGACAGGGGGCGAGCAGTACTTC
TRBV4-2	TRBJ2-1	.	TRBD2	CASSQDRDSGRGNEQFF	TGTGCCAGCAGCCAAGATCGGGATAGCGGGAGGGGGAATGAGCAGTTCTTC
TRBV6-6	TRBJ2-3	once	.	CASSYLGSAQYF	TGTGCCAGCAGTTATTTAGGGTCTGCGCAGTATTTT
TRBV2	TRBJ1-2	.	TRBD1	CASRGIQGTSYGYTF	TGTGCCAGCAGGGGAATACAGGGGACCTCGTATGGCTACACCTTC
TRBV10-3	TRBJ2-5	.	.	CAITSGLGEETQYF	TGTGCCATCACCTCCGGACTGGGAGAGGAGACCCAGTACTTC
TRBV7-2	TRBJ1-6	.	TRBD1	CASSRNRGPNSPLHF	TGTGCCAGCAGCCGCAACAGGGGGCCGAATTCACCCCTCCACTTT
TRBV5-1	TRBJ2-1	.	TRBD1	CASRLGQGARNEQFF	TGCGCCAGCAGACTAGGACAGGGGGCGCGGAATGAGCAGTTCTTC
TRBV5-1	TRBJ2-7	.	TRBD1	CASSRKRTGGHGYEQYF	TGCGCCAGCAGCCGTAAAAGGACAGGGGGTCATGGCTACGAGCAGTACTTC
TRBV5-1	TRBJ2-2	.	.	CASSPEGQYTGELFF	TGCGCCAGCAGCCCGGAGGGACAATACACCGGGGAGCTGTTTTTT
TRBV6-1	TRBJ2-3	.	.	CASSEGRGTSTDTQYF	TGTGCCAGCAGTGAAGGTAGGGGGACTAGCACAGATACGCAGTATTTT
TRBV25-1	TRBJ1-1	few	.	CASSVGVDTEAFF	TGTGCCAGCAGTGTTGGAGTCGACACTGAAGCTTTCTTT
TRBV16	TRBJ2-7	.	TRBD2	CASSQLAGVGSYEQYF	TGTGCCAGCAGCCAACTCGCGGGAGTTGGGTCCTACGAGCAGTACTTC
TRBV6-6	TRBJ2-7	.	.	CASYGGRTLEQYF	TGTGCCAGCTATGGAGGACGAACTCTCGAGCAGTACTTC
TRBV28	TRBJ1-2	.	.	CASSSGGGYGYTF	TGTGCCAGCAGTTCCGGGGGAGGCTATGGCTACACCTTC
TRBV19	TRBJ1-1	few	TRBD1	CASSVTGGFTEAFF	TGTGCCAGTAGTGTGACAGGGGGTTTCACTGAAGCTTTCTTT
TRBV6-1	TRBJ1-1	.	.	CASSDPGLNTEAFF	TGTGCCAGCAGTGATCCGGGCTTGAACACTGAAGCTTTCTTT
TRBV5-1	TRBJ2-5	.	.	CASSPGRRGAETQYF	TGCGCCAGCAGCCCTGGCAGGAGGGGAGCAGAGACCCAGTACTTC
TRBV4-1	TRBJ2-7	.	.	CASSPRSPGEISREQYF	TGCGCCAGCAGCCCCCGTAGTCCGGGAGAGATAAGTCGGGAGCAGTACTTC
TRBV11-1	TRBJ2-7	.	.	CASSRSGLEGVYEQYF	TGTGCCAGCAGCCGATCGGGACTGGAGGGAGTCTACGAGCAGTACTTC
TRBV18	TRBJ1-3	.	.	CASSLGGSGNTIYF	TGTGCCAGCTCCCTTGGGGGTTCTGGAAACACCATATATTTT
TRBV30	TRBJ1-1	.	.	CAWALPDRMNTEAFF	TGTGCCTGGGCCCTCCCGGACAGAATGAACACTGAAGCTTTCTTT
TRBV28	TRBJ2-7	.	.	CASSLAMGQSYEQYF	TGTGCCAGCAGTTTAGCTATGGGGCAATCCTACGAGCAGTACTTC
TRBV6-5	TRBJ2-7	.	TRBD2	CASTSGGPYEQYF	TGTGCCAGTACTAGCGGGGGTCCCTACGAGCAGTACTTC
TRBV5-1	TRBJ1-2	few	.	CASSLEQTKGGYTF	TGCGCCAGCAGCTTGGAACAGACAAAAGGGGGCTACACCTTC
TRBV2	TRBJ1-2	once	.	CASSEDRTNYGYTF	TGTGCCAGCAGTGAAGACAGAACTAACTATGGCTACACCTTC
TRBV7-9	TRBJ1-1	few	TRBD1	CASSTRDRGRTEAFF	TGTGCCAGCAGCACAAGGGACAGGGGCAGAACTGAAGCTTTCTTT
TRBV19	TRBJ1-5	.	.	CASSPGWGGTQPQHF	TGTGCCAGTAGTCCGGGTTGGGGGGGCACTCAGCCCCAGCATTTT
TRBV30	TRBJ2-3	once	.	CAWSVGTSTDTQYF	TGTGCCTGGAGTGTTGGGACTAGCACAGATACGCAGTATTTT